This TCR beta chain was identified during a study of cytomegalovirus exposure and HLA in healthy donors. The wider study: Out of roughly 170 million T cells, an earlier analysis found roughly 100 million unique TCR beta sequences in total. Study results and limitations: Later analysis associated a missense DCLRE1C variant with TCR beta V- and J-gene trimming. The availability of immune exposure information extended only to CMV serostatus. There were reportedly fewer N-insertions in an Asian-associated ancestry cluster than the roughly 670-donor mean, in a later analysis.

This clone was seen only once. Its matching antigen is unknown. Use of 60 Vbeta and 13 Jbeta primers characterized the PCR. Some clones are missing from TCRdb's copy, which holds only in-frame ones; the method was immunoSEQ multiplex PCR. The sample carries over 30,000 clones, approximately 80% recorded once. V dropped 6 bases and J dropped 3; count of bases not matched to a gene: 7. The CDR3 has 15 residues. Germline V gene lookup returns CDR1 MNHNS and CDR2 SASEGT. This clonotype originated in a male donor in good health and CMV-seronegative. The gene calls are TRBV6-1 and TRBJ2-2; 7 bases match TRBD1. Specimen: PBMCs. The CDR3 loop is CASREQQGYTGELFF. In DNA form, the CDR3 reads TGTGCCAGCAGGGAACAACAGGGGTACACCGGGGAGCTGTTTTTT.